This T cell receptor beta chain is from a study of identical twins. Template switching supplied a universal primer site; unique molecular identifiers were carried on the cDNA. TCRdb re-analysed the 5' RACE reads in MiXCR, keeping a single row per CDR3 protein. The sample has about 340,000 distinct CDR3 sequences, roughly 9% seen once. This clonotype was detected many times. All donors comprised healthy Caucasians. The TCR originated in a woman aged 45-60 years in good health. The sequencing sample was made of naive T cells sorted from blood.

Written as DNA, the CDR3 is TGTGCCAGCAGTTCTCTTGGGGCTACCTATGGCTACACCTTC. This encodes CASSSLGATYGYTF. The chain carries TRBV27 and TRBJ1-2, with D possibly matching TRBD1 (5 bases). V lost 4 bases and J 4 bases, leaving 13 bases between the germline ends. From germline, CDR1 is MNHEY and CDR2 SMNVEV (reference sequence). This CDR3 has 14 residues.